Only one count was recorded for the clone carrying this TCR beta chain. Cycle 7 day 1, cycle 4 day 1, and baseline were the timepoints at which blood was sampled. Profiling relied on immunoSEQ multiplex PCR, and the TCRdb table lists in-frame clones only, not all of them. Among about 24,000 clones listed, approximately 73% were seen once. This sample is part of a study of OX40 agonist ivuxolimab in advanced cancers. The material sequenced was CD4+ or CD8+ T cells sorted from blood, taken in a trial of the OX40 agonist ivuxolimab. The source of this sequence is an adult with an advanced solid tumor such as melanoma, head and neck, liver or kidney cancer.

The CDR3 protein is CASSFLDGTAFF. DNA for the CDR3: TGTGCCAGCAGTTTCTTGGACGGAACAGCTTTCTTT. The V call is TRBV27, the J call TRBJ1-1, with D uncertain. CDR3 length: 12 amino acids. Germline values: CDR1 MNHEY, CDR2 SMNVEV (reference sequence). Trimming cost V 3 bases and J 10 bases, with 12 bases left between them.